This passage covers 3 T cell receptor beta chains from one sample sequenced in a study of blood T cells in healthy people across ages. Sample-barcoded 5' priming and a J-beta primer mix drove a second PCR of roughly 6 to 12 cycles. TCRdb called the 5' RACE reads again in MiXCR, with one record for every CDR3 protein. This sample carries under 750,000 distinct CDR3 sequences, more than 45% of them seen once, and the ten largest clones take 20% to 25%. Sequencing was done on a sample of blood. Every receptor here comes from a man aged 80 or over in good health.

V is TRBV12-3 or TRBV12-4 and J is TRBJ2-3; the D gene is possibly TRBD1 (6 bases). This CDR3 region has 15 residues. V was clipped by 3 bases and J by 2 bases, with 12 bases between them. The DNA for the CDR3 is TGTGCCAGCAGTTTCTCGGGACACTACACAGATACGCAGTATTTT. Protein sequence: CASSFSGHYTDTQYF.

In DNA form, the CDR3 reads TGCGCCAGCAGCCCGGGGACTAGCGCTGAGCAGTACTTC. Protein product: CASSPGTSAEQYF. The rearrangement joins TRBV5-1 to TRBJ2-5, with 10 bases lining up with TRBD2. Germline trimming cut 4 bases from V and 11 bases from J; bases unmatched to any gene: 8. Germline V lookup: CDR1 SGHRS, CDR2 YFSETQ. This CDR3 has 13 amino acids. Based on the CDR3 plus reference TRBV5-1 and TRBJ2-5, the full variable domain is KAGVTQTPRYLIKTRGQQVTLSCSPISGHRSVSWYQQTPGQGLQFLFEYFSETQRNKGNFPGRFSGRQFSNSRSEMNVSTLELGDSALYLCASSPGTSAEQYFGPGTRLLVL.

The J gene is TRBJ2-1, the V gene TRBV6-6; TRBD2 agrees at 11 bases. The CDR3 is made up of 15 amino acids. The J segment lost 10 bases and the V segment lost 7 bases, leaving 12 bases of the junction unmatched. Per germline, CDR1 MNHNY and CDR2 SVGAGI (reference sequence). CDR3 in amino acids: CASTGLAGPSGEQFF. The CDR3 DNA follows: TGTGCCAGCACCGGACTAGCGGGCCCCTCGGGGGAGCAGTTCTTC.